A selection of T cell receptor beta chains follows, all from one sample in a study of T cells in Graves' hyperthyroidism and ophthalmopathy. One entry per CDR3 protein, called by TCRdb with MiXCR from the multiplex PCR reads. The sample consists of around 420,000 distinct CDR3 sequences, around 15% of them appearing once. The sample consisted of blood. Receptors originate from a young woman with Graves' hyperthyroidism. Both conserved end residues are part of each CDR3. A D gene is named only where the DNA matches it firmly. The listing skips clone size in some rows; elsewhere it reads once, few, many or a size class.

J gene,clone size,V gene,D gene,CDR3 protein,CDR3 DNA
TRBJ2-2,NA,TRBV7-3,NA,CASSLNPGVGTGELFF,TGTGCCAGCAGCTTAAATCCGGGAGTGGGCACCGGGGAGCTGTTTTTT
TRBJ2-7,few,TRBV11-2,NA,CASSPLIGGNYEQYF,TGTGCCAGCAGCCCTTTAATAGGCGGGAACTACGAGCAGTACTTC
TRBJ2-7,many,TRBV5-6,NA,CASSQGTQYEQYF,TGTGCCAGCAGCCAGGGGACCCAATACGAGCAGTACTTC
TRBJ2-2,NA,TRBV15,NA,CATSRGLNGELFF,TGTGCCACCAGCAGAGGGTTAAACGGGGAGCTGTTTTTT
TRBJ2-2,few,TRBV27,NA,CASSLSLGGTGELFF,TGTGCCAGCAGTTTATCGCTGGGCGGCACCGGGGAGCTGTTTTTT
TRBJ2-2,many,TRBV6-1,NA,CASTIESWTNTGELFF,TGTGCCAGCACCATCGAGAGCTGGACGAACACCGGGGAGCTGTTTTTT
TRBJ2-7,once,TRBV6-2/TRBV6-3,NA,CASREGRMGGEQYF,TGTGCCAGCAGGGAGGGCAGGATGGGCGGGGAGCAGTACTTC
TRBJ2-3,many,TRBV28,NA,CASSLSLDVTDTQYF,TGTGCCAGCAGTCTTAGCCTAGATGTCACAGATACGCAGTATTTT
TRBJ2-1,many,TRBV9,NA,CASSADSTRANEQFF,TGTGCCAGCAGCGCGGATAGTACTCGGGCCAATGAGCAGTTCTTC
TRBJ2-1,few,TRBV5-1,TRBD1,CASSATGVISYNEQFF,TGCGCCAGCAGCGCCACAGGGGTCATCTCCTACAATGAGCAGTTCTTC
TRBJ1-1,many,TRBV28,NA,CASRALSRVHTEAFF,TGTGCCAGCAGAGCCCTGTCCAGGGTTCACACTGAAGCTTTCTTT
TRBJ2-3,many,TRBV5-6,NA,CASSLLTGTDTQYF,TGTGCCAGCAGCTTGTTGACAGGTACAGATACGCAGTATTTT
TRBJ1-2,many,TRBV5-4,TRBD1,CASRNTDRERYFYGYTF,TGTGCCAGCAGAAACACGGACAGGGAACGCTATTTCTATGGCTACACCTTC
TRBJ2-5,many,TRBV6-2/TRBV6-3,NA,CASRLSVLQETQYF,TGTGCCAGCCGACTCTCCGTGCTCCAAGAGACCCAGTACTTC
TRBJ2-3,NA,TRBV4-3,TRBD2,CASSQRMTSGPDTQYF,TGCGCCAGCAGCCAACGGATGACTAGCGGCCCAGATACGCAGTATTTT
TRBJ2-7,many,TRBV13,NA,CASSLSTNSYEQYF,TGTGCCAGCAGCTTAAGTACAAACTCCTACGAGCAGTACTTC
TRBJ1-2,many,TRBV18,NA,CASSPPLYYGYTF,TGTGCCAGCTCACCACCGTTATACTATGGCTACACCTTC
TRBJ2-1,NA,TRBV7-9,TRBD2,CASSFLRELAGGKYNEQFF,TGTGCCAGCAGCTTCCTCAGGGAGCTAGCGGGAGGAAAGTACAATGAGCAGTTCTTC
TRBJ2-1,many,TRBV6-2/TRBV6-3,TRBD2,CASRYGAGGPGNEQFF,TGTGCCAGCAGGTACGGGGCGGGAGGGCCAGGAAATGAGCAGTTCTTC
TRBJ2-7,few,TRBV4-3,TRBD2,CASSQVVAGGVYEQYF,TGCGCCAGCAGCCAAGTGGTAGCGGGAGGGGTCTACGAGCAGTACTTC
TRBJ2-7,NA,TRBV30,TRBD2,CAWSVLAGPGEQYF,TGTGCCTGGAGTGTACTAGCGGGGCCGGGGGAGCAGTACTTC
TRBJ1-2,many,TRBV20-1,NA,CSAEAPNYGYTF,TGCAGTGCGGAGGCCCCTAACTATGGCTACACCTTC
TRBJ2-2,few,TRBV4-3,TRBD2,CASSQAVLAGGPNTGELFF,TGCGCCAGCAGCCAAGCGGTACTAGCGGGAGGGCCGAACACCGGGGAGCTGTTTTTT
TRBJ2-7,many,TRBV4-1,NA,CASSLGYQAIYEQYF,TGCGCCAGCAGCCTAGGTTATCAGGCGATCTACGAGCAGTACTTC
TRBJ1-2,NA,TRBV5-1,TRBD1,CASSVDRAYGYTF,TGCGCCAGCAGCGTGGACAGGGCCTATGGCTACACCTTC
TRBJ2-7,many,TRBV7-2,NA,CASSLAGGRVIYEQYF,TGTGCCAGCAGCTTAGCTGGTGGGCGGGTGATCTACGAGCAGTACTTC
TRBJ2-6,NA,TRBV20-1,TRBD2,CSASGGGANVLTF,TGCAGTGCCAGCGGGGGTGGGGCCAACGTCCTGACTTTC
TRBJ2-7,many,TRBV29-1,TRBD2,CSVSTWTSGTTYEQYF,TGCAGCGTATCAACGTGGACTAGCGGGACAACCTACGAGCAGTACTTC
TRBJ2-7,NA,TRBV7-2,NA,CASSLVRAGGLPYEQYF,TGTGCCAGCAGCTTAGTGAGGGCCGGGGGCCTGCCCTACGAGCAGTACTTC
TRBJ1-4,many,TRBV3-1,NA,CASSPTDEKLFF,TGTGCCAGCAGCCCAACGGACGAAAAACTGTTTTTT
TRBJ1-5,many,TRBV12-3/TRBV12-4,NA,CASSLTYNQPQHF,TGTGCCAGCAGTTTAACGTACAATCAGCCCCAGCATTTT
TRBJ1-2,many,TRBV7-3,NA,CASSLNGGVSGYTF,TGTGCCAGCAGCTTAAACGGCGGGGTATCCGGCTACACCTTC
TRBJ2-2,few,TRBV6-1,NA,CASSLRPYSISGELFF,TGTGCCAGCAGTCTACGACCCTATAGTATTTCCGGGGAGCTGTTTTTT
TRBJ2-1,many,TRBV28,TRBD2,CASSLGLARKNNEQFF,TGTGCCAGCAGTCTTGGACTAGCGAGAAAGAACAATGAGCAGTTCTTC
TRBJ2-7,NA,TRBV4-3,TRBD1,CASSQTPRDRGYEQYF,TGCGCCAGCAGCCAAACCCCCCGGGACAGGGGCTACGAGCAGTACTTC
TRBJ2-7,many,TRBV20-1,TRBD1,CSARARGQGYEQYF,TGCAGTGCTAGAGCTAGAGGACAGGGCTACGAGCAGTACTTC
TRBJ2-1,many,TRBV27,TRBD1,CASSLWTGGGNEQFF,TGTGCCAGCAGTCTATGGACAGGGGGTGGCAATGAGCAGTTCTTC
TRBJ2-7,many,TRBV20-1,TRBD2,CSARPGGDEQYF,TGCAGTGCTAGGCCGGGGGGGGACGAGCAGTACTTC
TRBJ1-2,many,TRBV20-1,TRBD1,CSALGQAGIGYTF,TGCAGTGCTCTCGGACAGGCGGGGATTGGCTACACCTTC
TRBJ2-5,many,TRBV20-1,NA,CSAGAQGETQYF,TGCAGTGCTGGTGCGCAGGGGGAGACCCAGTACTTC
TRBJ1-1,few,TRBV27,NA,CASSLVEDTEAFF,TGTGCCAGCAGTTTAGTGGAGGACACTGAAGCTTTCTTT
TRBJ2-3,NA,TRBV9,TRBD1,CASSVSTGVVRTDTQYF,TGTGCCAGCAGCGTTTCGACAGGGGTTGTTCGCACAGATACGCAGTATTTT
TRBJ1-6,few,TRBV10-3,NA,CAISDGRPGANSPLHF,TGTGCCATCAGTGATGGTCGTCCCGGGGCTAATTCACCCCTCCACTTT
TRBJ2-1,NA,TRBV7-8,NA,CASSSTRGGGEQFF,TGTGCCAGCAGCTCTACCAGGGGGGGGGGTGAGCAGTTCTTC
TRBJ2-5,many,TRBV25-1,TRBD1,CASSDPPGGEETQYF,TGTGCCAGCAGTGATCCTCCAGGGGGCGAAGAGACCCAGTACTTC
TRBJ2-1,many,TRBV6-2/TRBV6-3,NA,CASSYSSPGAKGQFF,TGTGCCAGCAGTTACTCGAGCCCAGGGGCCAAGGGGCAGTTCTTC
TRBJ1-5,many,TRBV15,NA,CATSSGRGMGQPQHF,TGTGCCACCAGCAGCGGACGGGGAATGGGTCAGCCCCAGCATTTT
TRBJ1-4,NA,TRBV5-4,TRBD1,CASSLDRDNEKLFF,TGTGCCAGCAGTCTGGACAGGGATAATGAAAAACTGTTTTTT
TRBJ2-7,many,TRBV20-1,NA,CSARGMEDYEQYF,TGCAGTGCTAGAGGTATGGAAGACTACGAGCAGTACTTC
TRBJ2-1,many,TRBV11-1,NA,CASSIGARGNEQFF,TGTGCCAGCAGTATCGGGGCTCGCGGCAATGAGCAGTTCTTC
TRBJ1-5,NA,TRBV11-2,TRBD1,CASSLGRDRGQWGNQPQHF,TGTGCCAGCAGCTTAGGCCGGGACAGGGGGCAATGGGGCAATCAGCCCCAGCATTTT
TRBJ2-5,few,TRBV20-1,NA,CSARVLARETQYF,TGCAGTGCTAGAGTCCTAGCGAGAGAGACCCAGTACTTC